The 5 T cell receptor beta chains reported below all come from one sample, sequenced in a study of regulatory T cells in long-lasting Graves disease. CDR3 regions were amplified by Arm-PCR using iRepertoire HTBI primers to build TCR beta libraries. Each CDR3 protein gets one entry after TCRdb re-called the multiplex PCR reads with MiXCR. The table has roughly 410,000 distinct CDR3 sequences, approximately 16% seen once; the top ten hold approximately 8%. Sample time point: newly diagnosed GD, antithyroid drugs for less than 3 months. Researchers made the TCR library from RNA that was extracted from PBMCs. This same sample was also part of a study on T cells in Graves' hyperthyroidism and ophthalmopathy.

Sequenced here: peripheral blood mononuclear cells (PBMCs), sampled at new diagnosis, from a patient treated with antithyroid drugs. These receptor sequences come from a woman aged 40-49 years with Graves disease.

The genes are TRBV6-2 or TRBV6-3 and TRBJ1-5; perhaps TRBD1 as D (6 bases). Germline V gene data show CDR1 as MNHEY and CDR2 as SVGEGT. V lost 2 bases to trimming and J lost 0 bases, with 8 bases between them. This CDR3 contains 15 residues. CDR3 in DNA: TGTGCCAGCAGTTACCACAGGGATAGCAATCAGCCCCAGCATTTT. Protein sequence: CASSYHRDSNQPQHF.

This clonotype was counted at least ten times. J is TRBJ2-2 and V is TRBV6-5; maybe TRBD2 (6 bases). V lost 4 bases and J lost 6, with 9 bases in between. This CDR3 region has 13 residues. From germline, CDR1 is MNHEY and CDR2 SVGAGI. The CDR3 region is CASSSASAGELFF. The CDR3 DNA reads as TGTGCCAGCAGTTCCGCTAGCGCCGGGGAGCTGTTTTTT.

This clonotype came up a few times. This chain joins TRBV20-1 and TRBJ1-3; 7 positions match TRBD1. The germline V gene encodes CDR1 DFQATT and CDR2 SNEGSKA (reference sequence). V lost 6 bases and J lost 6; bases outside the gene matches: 8. This CDR3 has 13 residues. CDR3 sequence reads: CSAGTDIENTIYF. CDR3 DNA: TGCAGTGCGGGGACAGACATTGAAAACACCATATATTTT.

This clonotype was counted between two and nine times. This chain uses TRBV4-1 with TRBJ2-3, with a possible D match to TRBD1 (6 bases). V was cut by 1 base and J by 2 bases, with 19 bases left in between. The germline V gene encodes CDR1 MGHRA and CDR2 YSYEKL. The CDR3 is 18 residues long. This chain's CDR3 is CASSQVGGSDLTTDTQYF. In nucleotides, the CDR3 is TGCGCCAGCAGCCAAGTAGGGGGTAGCGACCTCACCACAGATACGCAGTATTTT.

This clonotype appeared many times. The chain recombines TRBV11-2 with TRBJ2-7; possible D gene TRBD1, 6 bases. Germline V gene sequence: CDR1 SGHAT, CDR2 FQNNGV. The CDR3 is 15 residues long. Trimming removed 1 base at V and 4 bases at J, with 14 bases between. The CDR3 DNA reads TGTGCCAGCAGCTTAGCTACAGGGAGTAGGTACGAGCAGTACTTC. This sequence encodes CASSLATGSRYEQYF.